The rows below give T cell receptor beta chains drawn from one sample of a study of PD-L1 blockade in urothelial cancer. Produced via immunoSEQ multiplex PCR; TCRdb's table is partial and in-frame only. The table shows approximately 110,000 clones, with about 85% occurring only once. The input for sequencing was PBMCs, taken around atezolizumab (anti-PD-L1) treatment. The origin of the receptors is a man in his fifties with urothelial cancer. Each CDR3 is given with its conserved first and last residue. The D gene is left open where the match is weak. For some rows the clone size is stated as once, few or many, or as a class when expanded; others skip it.

d_call: NA
j_call: TRBJ1-3
clone_size: NA
v_call: TRBV28
cdr3_aa: CASSPDTSGNTIYF
cdr3_nt: TGTGCCAGCAGTCCCGACACCTCTGGAAACACCATATATTTT

d_call: NA
j_call: TRBJ2-1
clone_size: NA
v_call: TRBV30
cdr3_aa: CAWSYSYNEQFF
cdr3_nt: TGTGCCTGGAGTTATTCCTACAATGAGCAGTTCTTC

d_call: NA
j_call: TRBJ2-2
clone_size: once
v_call: TRBV19
cdr3_aa: CASRIGRQINTGELFF
cdr3_nt: TGTGCCAGTAGGATTGGGAGACAAATCAACACCGGGGAGCTGTTTTTT

d_call: TRBD2
j_call: TRBJ2-5
clone_size: NA
v_call: TRBV28
cdr3_aa: CASSFTSGRAETQYF
cdr3_nt: TGTGCCAGCAGTTTCACTAGCGGGAGGGCAGAGACCCAGTACTTC

d_call: TRBD2
j_call: TRBJ2-5
clone_size: NA
v_call: TRBV7-3
cdr3_aa: CASARGAFPETQYF
cdr3_nt: TGTGCCAGTGCGCGGGGGGCTTTTCCAGAGACCCAGTACTTC

d_call: TRBD1
j_call: TRBJ2-5
clone_size: NA
v_call: TRBV6-5
cdr3_aa: CASSKQGTETQYF
cdr3_nt: TGTGCCAGCAGTAAACAGGGGACCGAGACCCAGTACTTC

d_call: TRBD2
j_call: TRBJ2-5
clone_size: NA
v_call: TRBV9
cdr3_aa: CASSATSGQETQYF
cdr3_nt: TGTGCCAGCAGCGCGACTAGCGGACAAGAGACCCAGTACTTC

d_call: TRBD1
j_call: TRBJ1-4
clone_size: few
v_call: TRBV7-9
cdr3_aa: CASSSGQPNEKLFF
cdr3_nt: TGTGCCAGCAGCTCGGGACAGCCTAATGAAAAACTGTTTTTT

d_call: TRBD1
j_call: TRBJ2-1
clone_size: NA
v_call: TRBV7-8
cdr3_aa: CASSAFPGQGADEQFF
cdr3_nt: TGTGCCAGCAGCGCCTTCCCGGGACAGGGGGCCGATGAGCAGTTCTTC

d_call: NA
j_call: TRBJ2-3
clone_size: few
v_call: TRBV9
cdr3_aa: CASSGSGSTDTQYF
cdr3_nt: TGTGCCAGCAGCGGAAGCGGTAGCACAGATACGCAGTATTTT

d_call: NA
j_call: TRBJ2-3
clone_size: NA
v_call: TRBV6-5
cdr3_aa: CASSYRAATDTQYF
cdr3_nt: TGTGCCAGCAGTTACCGAGCGGCCACAGATACGCAGTATTTT

d_call: NA
j_call: TRBJ2-1
clone_size: NA
v_call: TRBV11-2
cdr3_aa: CASSPGWGFQDNEQFF
cdr3_nt: TGTGCCAGCAGCCCAGGATGGGGCTTCCAAGACAATGAGCAGTTCTTC

d_call: NA
j_call: TRBJ1-2
clone_size: NA
v_call: TRBV5-6
cdr3_aa: CASSPGVLGYTF
cdr3_nt: TGTGCCAGCAGCCCAGGGGTCCTTGGCTACACCTTC

d_call: TRBD1
j_call: TRBJ2-7
clone_size: NA
v_call: TRBV5-1
cdr3_aa: CASGPGQGFLEQYF
cdr3_nt: TGCGCCAGCGGTCCGGGACAGGGGTTCCTCGAGCAGTACTTC

d_call: TRBD2
j_call: TRBJ2-3
clone_size: NA
v_call: TRBV14
cdr3_aa: CASSLYSGTSGRPTDTQYF
cdr3_nt: TGTGCCAGCAGCCTTTACTCCGGGACTAGCGGGAGACCGACAGATACGCAGTATTTT

d_call: TRBD2
j_call: TRBJ2-1
clone_size: NA
v_call: TRBV19
cdr3_aa: CASSTPGLAGYNEQFF
cdr3_nt: TGTGCCAGTAGTACCCCGGGACTAGCGGGATACAATGAGCAGTTCTTC

d_call: NA
j_call: TRBJ1-2
clone_size: NA
v_call: TRBV28
cdr3_aa: CASRRPARQSFYGYTF
cdr3_nt: TGTGCCAGCAGACGCCCGGCAAGACAGTCCTTCTATGGCTACACCTTC

d_call: TRBD1
j_call: TRBJ1-2
clone_size: NA
v_call: TRBV28
cdr3_aa: CASSQGNYGYTF
cdr3_nt: TGTGCCAGCTCACAGGGGAACTATGGCTACACCTTC

d_call: NA
j_call: TRBJ1-2
clone_size: NA
v_call: TRBV6-5
cdr3_aa: CASSYGPTANYGYTF
cdr3_nt: TGTGCCAGCAGTTACGGACCGACAGCTAACTATGGCTACACCTTC

d_call: NA
j_call: TRBJ1-3
clone_size: NA
v_call: TRBV5-1
cdr3_aa: CASSLAGDSGNTIYF
cdr3_nt: TGCGCCAGCAGCTTGGCAGGGGACTCTGGAAACACCATATATTTT

d_call: TRBD2
j_call: TRBJ2-2
clone_size: NA
v_call: TRBV14
cdr3_aa: CASSPGLAGPAGELFF
cdr3_nt: TGTGCCAGCAGCCCGGGACTAGCGGGACCGGCCGGGGAGCTGTTTTTT

d_call: NA
j_call: TRBJ2-2
clone_size: once
v_call: TRBV9
cdr3_aa: CASSVLGTHTGELFF
cdr3_nt: TGTGCCAGCAGCGTCCTCGGGACTCATACCGGGGAGCTGTTTTTT

d_call: NA
j_call: TRBJ1-2
clone_size: NA
v_call: TRBV4-1
cdr3_aa: CASSQGQGAHYGYTF
cdr3_nt: TGCGCCAGCAGCCAGGGACAAGGGGCCCACTATGGCTACACCTTC

d_call: NA
j_call: TRBJ2-3
clone_size: NA
v_call: TRBV18
cdr3_aa: CASSPGLGTSTDTQYF
cdr3_nt: TGTGCCAGCTCACCCGGACTCGGGACTAGCACAGATACGCAGTATTTT

d_call: TRBD1
j_call: TRBJ1-3
clone_size: once
v_call: TRBV4-2
cdr3_aa: CASSQEGQGGGNTIYF
cdr3_nt: TGTGCCAGCAGCCAAGAGGGACAGGGGGGAGGAAACACCATATATTTT

d_call: TRBD2
j_call: TRBJ2-1
clone_size: NA
v_call: TRBV28
cdr3_aa: CASSPPGGSSYNEQFF
cdr3_nt: TGTGCCAGCAGTCCCCCCGGCGGGAGCTCCTACAATGAGCAGTTCTTC

d_call: TRBD2
j_call: TRBJ2-7
clone_size: NA
v_call: TRBV14
cdr3_aa: CASSQDLGIAGEQYF
cdr3_nt: TGTGCCAGCAGCCAAGATCTGGGGATAGCGGGAGAGCAGTACTTC

d_call: NA
j_call: TRBJ2-7
clone_size: few
v_call: TRBV28
cdr3_aa: CASSLSGNYEQYF
cdr3_nt: TGTGCCAGCAGTTTATCAGGGAACTACGAGCAGTACTTC

d_call: NA
j_call: TRBJ1-3
clone_size: NA
v_call: TRBV19
cdr3_aa: CASSISQGAGNTIYF
cdr3_nt: TGTGCCAGTAGTATCTCCCAGGGCGCTGGAAACACCATATATTTT

d_call: TRBD1
j_call: TRBJ1-1
clone_size: NA
v_call: TRBV4-1
cdr3_aa: CASSPGQGIEAFF
cdr3_nt: TGCGCCAGCAGCCCGGGACAGGGGATCGAAGCTTTCTTT

d_call: NA
j_call: TRBJ2-7
clone_size: NA
v_call: TRBV13
cdr3_aa: CASSSPVSEQYF
cdr3_nt: TGTGCCAGTTCATCCCCCGTCAGCGAGCAGTACTTC

d_call: NA
j_call: TRBJ1-2
clone_size: NA
v_call: TRBV30
cdr3_aa: CAWSTGLAGYTF
cdr3_nt: TGTGCCTGGAGTACAGGGTTAGCTGGCTACACCTTC

d_call: TRBD1
j_call: TRBJ1-3
clone_size: NA
v_call: TRBV6-1
cdr3_aa: CASSTDRVSGNTIYF
cdr3_nt: TGTGCCAGCAGCACCGACAGGGTGTCTGGAAACACCATATATTTT

d_call: TRBD2
j_call: TRBJ2-4
clone_size: NA
v_call: TRBV10-2
cdr3_aa: CASSGTGNIQYF
cdr3_nt: TGCGCCAGTAGCGGGACCGGAAACATTCAGTACTTC

d_call: TRBD2
j_call: TRBJ2-1
clone_size: NA
v_call: TRBV18
cdr3_aa: CASSPGTRVNEQFF
cdr3_nt: TGTGCCAGCTCACCAGGGACTAGAGTTAATGAGCAGTTCTTC

d_call: NA
j_call: TRBJ2-5
clone_size: NA
v_call: TRBV7-9
cdr3_aa: CASSGGGLTLIQETQYF
cdr3_nt: TGTGCCAGCAGCGGCGGCGGCTTGACCCTAATACAAGAGACCCAGTACTTC

d_call: NA
j_call: TRBJ2-7
clone_size: NA
v_call: TRBV6-1
cdr3_aa: CASIPGHGAYEQYF
cdr3_nt: TGTGCCAGCATTCCGGGACACGGGGCCTACGAGCAGTACTTC

d_call: NA
j_call: TRBJ1-2
clone_size: NA
v_call: TRBV29-1
cdr3_aa: CSVYLTGVTNYGYTF
cdr3_nt: TGCAGCGTCTACCTGACGGGGGTAACTAACTATGGCTACACCTTC

d_call: NA
j_call: TRBJ2-2
clone_size: NA
v_call: TRBV5-1
cdr3_aa: CASSLEGSIAGELFF
cdr3_nt: TGCGCCAGCAGCTTGGAGGGGTCGATTGCCGGGGAGCTGTTTTTT

d_call: TRBD2
j_call: TRBJ2-1
clone_size: NA
v_call: TRBV4-2
cdr3_aa: CASSRRLAENNEQFF
cdr3_nt: TGTGCCAGCAGCCGCCGACTAGCGGAGAACAATGAGCAGTTCTTC

d_call: TRBD1
j_call: TRBJ1-6
clone_size: NA
v_call: TRBV7-8
cdr3_aa: CASSRGGTGGRSPLHF
cdr3_nt: TGTGCCAGCAGCCGAGGCGGGACAGGGGGCCGATCACCCCTCCACTTT

d_call: NA
j_call: TRBJ2-5
clone_size: NA
v_call: TRBV7-9
cdr3_aa: CASSYGHTRQETQYF
cdr3_nt: TGTGCCAGCAGCTATGGACACACAAGACAAGAGACCCAGTACTTC

d_call: NA
j_call: TRBJ2-7
clone_size: once
v_call: TRBV28
cdr3_aa: CASSLQRSYEQYF
cdr3_nt: TGTGCCAGCAGTTTGCAGCGTTCCTACGAGCAGTACTTC

d_call: TRBD1
j_call: TRBJ1-4
clone_size: NA
v_call: TRBV28
cdr3_aa: CASRTGGATNEKLFF
cdr3_nt: TGTGCCAGCAGGACAGGGGGCGCAACTAATGAAAAACTGTTTTTT

d_call: NA
j_call: TRBJ1-1
clone_size: NA
v_call: TRBV7-8
cdr3_aa: CASSFSIGRGTEAFF
cdr3_nt: TGTGCCAGCAGCTTCTCGATCGGCCGAGGCACTGAAGCTTTCTTT

d_call: TRBD1
j_call: TRBJ1-3
clone_size: NA
v_call: TRBV9
cdr3_aa: CASSVSGTGTGNTIYF
cdr3_nt: TGTGCCAGCAGCGTATCCGGGACAGGGACCGGAAACACCATATATTTT

d_call: TRBD1
j_call: TRBJ1-1
clone_size: NA
v_call: TRBV30
cdr3_aa: CSTGGTEAFF
cdr3_nt: TGTTCGACAGGGGGCACTGAAGCTTTCTTT

d_call: NA
j_call: TRBJ1-4
clone_size: NA
v_call: TRBV30
cdr3_aa: CAWTRGGPWEKLFF
cdr3_nt: TGTGCCTGGACCCGGGGGGGGCCTTGGGAAAAACTGTTTTTT

d_call: TRBD1
j_call: TRBJ2-1
clone_size: NA
v_call: TRBV5-4
cdr3_aa: CASSSRQGKSSYNEQFF
cdr3_nt: TGTGCCAGCAGCTCTCGACAGGGCAAAAGCTCCTACAATGAGCAGTTCTTC

d_call: NA
j_call: TRBJ2-3
clone_size: NA
v_call: TRBV2
cdr3_aa: CASRPDFSDTQYF
cdr3_nt: TGTGCCAGCAGACCGGACTTCTCGGATACGCAGTATTTT